Listed below are T cell receptor beta chains from one sample, sequenced in a study of beta chain features in type 1 diabetes. Assay used: immunoSEQ multiplex PCR; TCRdb lists only in-frame clones, some missing. The sample shows 350,000 to 450,000 clones, about 14% of them seen only once. Sequenced input: naive CD4+ T cells from blood. These receptors originate from a woman aged 18-29 years in good health. Both conserved end residues are part of each CDR3. Each record gives: clone size, J gene, D gene, V gene, CDR3 protein, CDR3 DNA. D genes are given only for firm matches. Size tells how often a clone was seen (once, few, many) or the class of an expanded clone, and some rows leave it out.

clone size: few
J gene: TRBJ2-3
D gene: TRBD2
V gene: TRBV14
CDR3 protein: CTSSPPTGTSGRSTQYF
CDR3 DNA: TGTACCAGCAGCCCCCCTACGGGGACTAGCGGGAGAAGTACGCAGTATTTT

clone size: few
J gene: TRBJ1-2
D gene: .
V gene: TRBV4-1
CDR3 protein: CASSQDRGQANYGYTF
CDR3 DNA: TGCGCCAGCAGCCAAGATAGGGGACAAGCTAACTATGGCTACACCTTC

clone size: few
J gene: TRBJ2-7
D gene: .
V gene: TRBV30
CDR3 protein: CAMGGLPLHYEQYF
CDR3 DNA: TGTGCTATGGGGGGGCTTCCCCTGCACTACGAGCAGTACTTC

clone size: .
J gene: TRBJ1-5
D gene: TRBD1
V gene: TRBV28
CDR3 protein: CASDRQGARRQPQHF
CDR3 DNA: TGTGCCAGCGATCGACAGGGGGCTCGGCGTCAGCCCCAGCATTTT

clone size: few
J gene: TRBJ2-1
D gene: .
V gene: TRBV30
CDR3 protein: CAWSVLASNEQFF
CDR3 DNA: TGTGCCTGGAGTGTACTAGCCTCCAATGAGCAGTTCTTC

clone size: .
J gene: TRBJ2-7
D gene: TRBD2
V gene: TRBV5-1
CDR3 protein: CASSLEGRDYEQYF
CDR3 DNA: TGCGCCAGCAGCTTGGAGGGGAGGGACTACGAGCAGTACTTC

clone size: .
J gene: TRBJ2-7
D gene: TRBD2
V gene: TRBV7-2
CDR3 protein: CASSYRLAEDSEQYF
CDR3 DNA: TGTGCCAGCAGTTATAGACTAGCTGAGGACTCCGAGCAGTACTTC

clone size: .
J gene: TRBJ1-5
D gene: .
V gene: TRBV4-2
CDR3 protein: CASSAQGRGQPQHF
CDR3 DNA: TGTGCCAGCAGCGCGCAGGGAAGGGGTCAGCCCCAGCATTTT

clone size: few
J gene: TRBJ2-3
D gene: .
V gene: TRBV30
CDR3 protein: CAWGLGGSTDTQYF
CDR3 DNA: TGTGCCTGGGGGCTAGGCGGGAGCACAGATACGCAGTATTTT

clone size: few
J gene: TRBJ1-5
D gene: .
V gene: TRBV30
CDR3 protein: CAWSVGQASNQPQHF
CDR3 DNA: TGTGCCTGGAGTGTTGGGCAGGCCAGCAATCAGCCCCAGCATTTT

clone size: .
J gene: TRBJ2-6
D gene: TRBD1
V gene: TRBV7-2
CDR3 protein: CASSPGTGKLSGANVLTF
CDR3 DNA: TGTGCCAGCAGCCCCGGGACAGGGAAATTGTCTGGGGCCAACGTCCTGACTTTC

clone size: few
J gene: TRBJ1-1
D gene: .
V gene: TRBV6-1
CDR3 protein: CASIVPGVGGTEAFF
CDR3 DNA: TGTGCCAGCATAGTCCCAGGGGTAGGGGGTACTGAAGCTTTCTTT

clone size: few
J gene: TRBJ2-3
D gene: TRBD2
V gene: TRBV5-1
CDR3 protein: CASSGTSGSTDTQYF
CDR3 DNA: TGCGCCAGCAGCGGGACTAGCGGGAGCACAGATACGCAGTATTTT

clone size: .
J gene: TRBJ2-5
D gene: TRBD2
V gene: TRBV7-9
CDR3 protein: CASSLGAGGYQETQYF
CDR3 DNA: TGTGCCAGCAGCTTAGGGGCGGGAGGCTACCAAGAGACCCAGTACTTC

clone size: few
J gene: TRBJ2-1
D gene: TRBD2
V gene: TRBV4-1
CDR3 protein: CASSQVAGLDYNEQFF
CDR3 DNA: TGCGCCAGCAGCCAAGTGGCGGGACTAGACTACAATGAGCAGTTCTTC

clone size: .
J gene: TRBJ1-3
D gene: TRBD1
V gene: TRBV29-1
CDR3 protein: CSVGQGAGNTIYF
CDR3 DNA: TGCAGCGTCGGACAGGGGGCTGGAAACACCATATATTTT